Listed here is a single T cell receptor beta chain. Its antigen is still unknown. For the second PCR, which ran for roughly 7 to 11 cycles, a sample-barcoded 5' primer and a J-beta primer mix were used. MiXCR was run by TCRdb on the 5' RACE reads, yielding one entry per CDR3 protein. The sample lists about 580,000 distinct CDR3 sequences, around 48% seen once, with just under 25% in the top ten. The CDR3 runs to 13 residues. J gave up 8 bases and V 8 bases, and 3 bases lay outside the gene matches. The entry originates in a study of blood T cells in healthy people across ages. Study results and limitations: A roughly linear age-dependent decrease characterized TCR beta diversity per million T cells.

The chain has TRBV12-3 or TRBV12-4 and TRBJ2-1; 13 positions agree with TRBD2. The receptor was isolated from a man older than 75 in good health. Input material: blood. The CDR3 protein is CASGLAGAYEQFF. DNA for the CDR3: TGTGCCAGCGGACTAGCGGGGGCCTATGAGCAGTTCTTC.